This T cell receptor beta chain comes out of a study of identical twins (dated by TCRdb to about 2016). About the full investigation: To test whether fetal clonotypes persist, the study used deep sequencing on TCR alpha and beta repertoires from monozygotic twins, unrelated adults of various ages, and cord blood. Replicate twin experiments were performed at different times using different library preparation protocols to rule out contamination.

The CDR3 numbers 15 residues from cysteine through phenylalanine. Just the 45-base CDR3 DNA is kept, in frame starting at base 1. V is pared back by 3 bases and J by 11 bases, with 20 bases lying between the germline termini. The germline V gene sets CDR1 to LGHNA and CDR2 to YSLEER. In this sample, this clonotype turned up a few times. Its target antigen remains unknown. No base qualities exist here, and no much larger clone lies one base off it. Results and caveats for the whole study, not just this receptor: Because the same donors could not be followed over many years, the conclusions relied on cross-sectional statistical analysis. In monozygotic twins, recombination models systematically underestimated out-of-frame TCR alpha sharing, but the models matched the sharing seen between unrelated individuals. Zero-insertion analyses could be partly confounded by invariant T cells such as MAIT and iNKT, although diverse VJ usage argued against such confounding for most clonotypes. Fewer insertions were carried by abundant cord blood beta clonotypes, a similar but weaker trend appeared in young adult naive repertoires, and no such trend appeared in memory repertoires. In beta out-of-frame sequences, excess twin sharing was weaker, because having fewer shared sequences lowered the signal-to-noise ratio. Compared with coincidental sharing between unrelated individuals, out-of-frame TCR alpha sequences shared between twins had an excess of sequences with low generation probability.

Receptors were amplified or captured by 5' RACE. Sequenced using an Illumina HiSeq 2000. A universal primer binding site was added through template switching, and the final cDNA carried a unique molecular identifier so that TCR cDNA molecules could be counted accurately. Specific primers in the conserved constant-segment region were used to synthesize first-strand cDNA for the TCR alpha and beta chains. To control for contamination, every cDNA library was double barcoded, receiving both a SMART-Mk sample barcode and Illumina barcodes. TruSeq adapter sequences along with Illumina sample barcodes were introduced in two successive PCR steps. TCR alpha and beta cDNA libraries were sequenced on the Illumina HiSeq platform with custom primers. On the authors' methods: Unique molecular identifiers were extracted from raw reads with MiGEC, and CDR3 positions were determined with MiXCR. Recombination models were inferred per individual with the repgenHMM and IGoR tools using an EM algorithm. Shared clonotypes were analyzed with the tcR package in R, and sharing was normalized by the product of cloneset sizes. To study raw recombination without the effects of thymic and clonal selection, out-of-frame nonproductive sequences were analyzed. The public reads were run again by TCRdb, first through fastp at Q25 and then through MiXCR, and only productive beta chains were kept. Identical CDR3 protein sequences are pooled into one entry, listed with their most common genes and DNA. The V and J calls were determined by TCRdb, not by the authors. Within this sample are under 300,000 distinct CDR3 sequences, with roughly 13% of them counted one time only. Around 8.3% of the sample comes from the top ten.

Every donor in the study was a healthy Caucasian. Using Miltenyi CD45RO+ enrichment and human naive T-cell isolation kits, memory (CD45RO+) and naive T cells were isolated from PBMC. The chain is made from TRBV4-3 and TRBJ2-1; a tentative D call is TRBD1 (6 bases match). The TCR originated in a woman between 18 and 30 years old in good health. The sample was memory (CD45RO+) T cells sorted from blood. The cell subset or site label here, explained by the study, means: CD45RO+ enriched T cells. The CDR3 amino acid sequence is: CASSHYTRDTSQQFF. Read as DNA, the sequence is TGCGCCAGCAGCCATTACACCCGGGACACCTCACAGCAGTTCTTC.